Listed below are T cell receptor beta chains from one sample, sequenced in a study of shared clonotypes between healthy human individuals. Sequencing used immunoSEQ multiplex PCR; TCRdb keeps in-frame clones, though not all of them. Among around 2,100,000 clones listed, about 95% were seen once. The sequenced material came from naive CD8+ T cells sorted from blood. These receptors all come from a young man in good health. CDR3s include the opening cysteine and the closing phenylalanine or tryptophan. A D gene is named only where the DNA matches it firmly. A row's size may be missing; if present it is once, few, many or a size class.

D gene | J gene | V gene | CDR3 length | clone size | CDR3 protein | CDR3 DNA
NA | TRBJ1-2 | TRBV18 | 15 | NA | CASSPTTEVNYGYTF | TGTGCCAGCTCACCTACTACCGAAGTCAACTATGGCTACACCTTC
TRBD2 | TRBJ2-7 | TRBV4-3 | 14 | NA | CASSQDSSGYEQYF | TGCGCCAGCAGCCAAGATTCTAGCGGCTACGAGCAGTACTTC
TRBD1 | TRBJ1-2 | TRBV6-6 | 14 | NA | CAGIPGQSNYGYTF | TGTGCCGGCATCCCGGGACAGTCTAACTATGGCTACACCTTC
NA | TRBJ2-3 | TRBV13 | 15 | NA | CASSFGLADPDTQYF | TGTGCCAGCAGCTTTGGCCTCGCGGACCCAGATACGCAGTATTTT
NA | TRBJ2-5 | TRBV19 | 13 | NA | CASSPDGEETQYF | TGTGCCAGTAGCCCGGACGGAGAAGAGACCCAGTACTTC
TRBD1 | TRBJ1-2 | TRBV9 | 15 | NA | CASSSTGGSGYGYTF | TGTGCCAGCAGCTCAACAGGGGGCTCGGGCTATGGCTACACCTTC
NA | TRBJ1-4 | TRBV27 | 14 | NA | CASSLRGVGEKLFF | TGTGCCAGCAGTCTTCGGGGGGTCGGGGAAAAACTGTTTTTT
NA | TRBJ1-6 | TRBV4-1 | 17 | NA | CASSPREGRRDNSPLHF | TGCGCCAGCAGCCCCCGGGAGGGGAGAAGGGATAATTCACCCCTCCACTTT
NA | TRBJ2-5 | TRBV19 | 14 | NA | CASSIVGAPETQYF | TGTGCCAGTAGTATTGTTGGGGCCCCGGAGACCCAGTACTTC
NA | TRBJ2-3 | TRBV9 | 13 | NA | CASSGWGTDTQYF | TGTGCCAGCAGCGGCTGGGGCACAGATACGCAGTATTTT
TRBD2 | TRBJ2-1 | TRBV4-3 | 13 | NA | CASSQAGVSEQFF | TGCGCCAGCAGCCAGGCGGGGGTCAGTGAGCAGTTCTTC
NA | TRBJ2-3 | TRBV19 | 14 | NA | CASRHSGYTDTQYF | TGTGCCAGTAGACACTCGGGGTACACAGATACGCAGTATTTT
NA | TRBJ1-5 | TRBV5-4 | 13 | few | CASSLGVNQPQHF | TGTGCCAGCAGCTTGGGGGTTAATCAGCCCCAGCATTTT
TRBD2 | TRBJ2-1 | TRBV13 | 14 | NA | CASSLGSTSGYQFF | TGTGCCAGCAGCTTAGGATCGACTAGCGGTTATCAGTTCTTC
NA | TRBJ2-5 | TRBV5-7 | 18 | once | CASTPSFGSSLRQETQYF | TGTGCCAGCACCCCATCGTTTGGTTCCTCATTGAGGCAAGAGACCCAGTACTTC
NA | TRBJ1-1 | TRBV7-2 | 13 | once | CASSLFGQTEAFF | TGTGCCAGCAGCTTATTTGGTCAGACTGAAGCTTTCTTT
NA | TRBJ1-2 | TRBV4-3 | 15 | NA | CASSQDPGGNYGYTF | TGCGCCAGCAGCCAAGATCCCGGGGGTAACTATGGCTACACCTTC
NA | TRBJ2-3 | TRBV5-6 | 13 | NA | CATHRGVTDTQYF | TGTGCCACCCACAGAGGTGTTACAGATACGCAGTATTTT
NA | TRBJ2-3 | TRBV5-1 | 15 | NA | CASSYAASSTDTQYF | TGCGCCAGCAGCTACGCAGCCTCTAGCACAGATACGCAGTATTTT
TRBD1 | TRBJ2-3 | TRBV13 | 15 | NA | CASSLGGTVPDTQYF | TGTGCCAGCAGCTTAGGAGGGACAGTTCCCGATACGCAGTATTTT
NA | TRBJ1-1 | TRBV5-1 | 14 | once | CASSLAAVNTEAFF | TGCGCCAGCAGCTTGGCGGCGGTAAACACTGAAGCTTTCTTT
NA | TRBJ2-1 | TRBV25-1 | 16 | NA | CASSEWGGDSYNEQFF | TGTGCCAGCAGTGAATGGGGCGGGGATTCCTACAATGAGCAGTTCTTC
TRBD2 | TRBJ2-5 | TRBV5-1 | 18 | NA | CASSLRGAPGGPEETQYF | TGCGCCAGCAGTCTGCGGGGGGCCCCGGGGGGGCCCGAAGAGACCCAGTACTTC
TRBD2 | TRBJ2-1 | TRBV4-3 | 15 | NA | CASSQDWRERNEQFF | TGCGCCAGCAGCCAAGATTGGCGGGAGAGGAATGAGCAGTTCTTC
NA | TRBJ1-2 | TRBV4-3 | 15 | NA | CASSQPGTGYYGYTF | TGCGCCAGCAGCCAACCAGGGACGGGTTACTATGGCTACACCTTC
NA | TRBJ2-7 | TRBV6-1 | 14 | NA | CASSKRDSSYEQYF | TGTGCCAGCAGTAAACGGGACTCCTCCTACGAGCAGTACTTC
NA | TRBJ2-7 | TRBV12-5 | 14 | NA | CASGLTLGFNEQYF | TGTGCTAGTGGTTTGACACTGGGGTTCAACGAGCAGTACTTC
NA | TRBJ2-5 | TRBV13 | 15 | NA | CASSYATAHGQTQYF | TGTGCCAGCAGCTACGCAACTGCCCATGGGCAAACCCAGTACTTC
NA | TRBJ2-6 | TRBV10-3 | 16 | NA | CAISESGTAGANVLTF | TGTGCCATCAGTGAGTCGGGAACAGCCGGGGCCAACGTCCTGACTTTC
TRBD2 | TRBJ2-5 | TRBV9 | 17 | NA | CASSVGTSGRAGETQYF | TGTGCCAGCAGCGTAGGAACTAGCGGGAGGGCCGGCGAGACCCAGTACTTC
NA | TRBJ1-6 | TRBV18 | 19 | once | CASPDGDGPQSPVRTPLHF | TGTGCCAGCCCAGACGGGGACGGACCACAATCTCCGGTTCGTACGCCCCTCCACTTT
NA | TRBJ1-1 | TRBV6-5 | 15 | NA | CASSYSRGIQTEAFF | TGTGCCAGCAGTTACTCGAGGGGGATCCAAACTGAAGCTTTCTTT
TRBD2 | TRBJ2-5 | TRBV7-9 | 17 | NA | CASSFPLAGGSEETQYF | TGTGCCAGCAGCTTTCCGCTAGCGGGAGGGTCGGAGGAGACCCAGTACTTC
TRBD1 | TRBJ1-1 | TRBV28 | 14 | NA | CASSLTGGATEAFF | TGTGCCAGCAGTTTGACAGGGGGCGCGACTGAAGCTTTCTTT
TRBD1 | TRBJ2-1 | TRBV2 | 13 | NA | CASSGTGVDEQFF | TGTGCCAGCAGTGGGACAGGGGTGGATGAGCAGTTCTTC
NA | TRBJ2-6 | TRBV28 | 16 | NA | CASSGSTETGANVLTF | TGTGCCAGCAGTGGGTCGACAGAGACTGGGGCCAACGTCCTGACTTTC
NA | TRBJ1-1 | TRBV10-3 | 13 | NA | CAISPPGVTEAFF | TGTGCCATCAGTCCGCCTGGGGTAACTGAAGCTTTCTTT
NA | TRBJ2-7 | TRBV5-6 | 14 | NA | CASSSMSGTYEQYF | TGTGCCAGCAGCTCGATGTCAGGCACCTACGAGCAGTACTTC
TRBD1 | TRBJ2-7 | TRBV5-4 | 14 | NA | CASSLGGQGYEQYF | TGTGCCAGCAGCTTGGGGGGACAGGGATACGAGCAGTACTTC
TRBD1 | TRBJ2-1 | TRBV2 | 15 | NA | CASTPRDREGNEQFF | TGTGCCAGCACCCCGAGGGACAGGGAAGGCAATGAGCAGTTCTTC
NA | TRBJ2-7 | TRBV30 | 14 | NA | CAWSPRGTTDEQYF | TGTGCCTGGAGTCCACGGGGCACGACTGACGAGCAGTACTTC
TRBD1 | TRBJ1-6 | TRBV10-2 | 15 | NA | CASQSGTGAGSPLHF | TGCGCCAGCCAATCTGGGACAGGGGCAGGATCACCCCTCCACTTT
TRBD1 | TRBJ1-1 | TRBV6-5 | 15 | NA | CASSPGTTGETEAFF | TGTGCCAGCAGCCCCGGCACTACAGGGGAAACTGAAGCTTTCTTT
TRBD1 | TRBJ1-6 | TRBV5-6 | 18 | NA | CASSLEAGQGDYNSPLHF | TGTGCCAGCAGCTTGGAAGCGGGGCAGGGGGACTATAATTCACCCCTCCACTTT
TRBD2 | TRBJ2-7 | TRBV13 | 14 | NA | CASSSGLHSYEQYF | TGTGCCAGCAGCTCGGGACTACACTCCTACGAGCAGTACTTC
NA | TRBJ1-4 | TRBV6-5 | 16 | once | CASSYGAFLAGEKLFF | TGTGCCAGCAGTTACGGGGCTTTTCTCGCGGGGGAAAAACTGTTTTTT
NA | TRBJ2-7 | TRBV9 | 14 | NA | CASGPGGGPSEQYF | TGTGCCAGCGGACCAGGAGGGGGGCCCTCCGAGCAGTACTTC
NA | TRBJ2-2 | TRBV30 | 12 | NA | CAWSAPFGELFF | TGTGCCTGGAGCGCACCCTTCGGGGAGCTGTTTTTT
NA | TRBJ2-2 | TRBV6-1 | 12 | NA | CASNWIGGELFF | TGTGCCAGCAATTGGATCGGGGGGGAGCTGTTTTTT
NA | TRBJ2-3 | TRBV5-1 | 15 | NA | CASSLAYSSTDTQYF | TGCGCCAGCAGCTTGGCCTACAGTAGCACAGATACGCAGTATTTT
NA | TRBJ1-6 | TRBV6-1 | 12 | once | CASAQGDSPLHF | TGTGCCAGCGCCCAGGGTGATTCACCCCTCCACTTT
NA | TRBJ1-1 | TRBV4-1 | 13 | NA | CASSQEQATEAFF | TGCGCCAGCAGCCAAGAGCAAGCCACTGAAGCTTTCTTT
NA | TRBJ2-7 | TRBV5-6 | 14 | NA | CASRPGARWYEQYF | TGTGCCAGCAGACCCGGGGCACGGTGGTACGAGCAGTACTTC
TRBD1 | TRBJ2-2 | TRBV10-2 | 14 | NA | CASSGIQGSGELFF | TGCGCCAGCAGTGGAATACAGGGGTCCGGGGAGCTGTTTTTT
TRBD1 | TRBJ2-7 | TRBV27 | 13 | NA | CASSFGQGYEQYF | TGTGCCAGCAGTTTCGGACAGGGGTACGAGCAGTACTTC